These 28 T cell receptor beta chains came from one sample sequenced in a study of CD8 T cells in Susac syndrome. Reverse transcription used roughly 0.45 to 1 ug RNA and random hexamers. TCRdb passed the immunoSEQ multiplex PCR reads through MiXCR, listing each CDR3 protein once. The table lists 400,000 or so distinct CDR3 sequences, more than 80% of them singletons, with about 0.12% in the top ten. Material: CD8+ T cells from PBMCs. These receptors were taken from a human donor with multiple sclerosis.

The CDR3 spells CASSQESGQFYGYTF. For the CDR3, the DNA is TGCGCCAGCAGCCAAGAATCGGGGCAGTTCTATGGCTACACCTTC. J is TRBJ1-2 and V is TRBV4-1; weak D call: TRBD1 (5 bases). From germline, CDR1 is MGHRA and CDR2 YSYEKL. CDR3 size: 15 residues. Between the trimmed V and J ends, which lost 0 bases and 4 bases, there was a span of 12 bases.

The J gene is TRBJ1-5, the V gene TRBV27; no clear D. CDR3 size: 17 residues. The germline V gene has CDR1 MNHEY and CDR2 SMNVEV (reference sequence). The ends were cut back, 2 bases at V and 4 bases at J, with 18 bases in the middle. CDR3 bases: TGTGCCAGCAGTTTAGGCCCCGGTCGAGGGAATAATCAGCCCCAGCATTTT. Translation gives CASSLGPGRGNNQPQHF.

As DNA, the CDR3 is TGTGCCAGCAGCCGGGGGACGGTCCTACCGAACACCGGGGAGCTGTTTTTT. It codes for CASSRGTVLPNTGELFF. The rearrangement joins TRBV6-2 or TRBV6-3 to TRBJ2-2; possible D gene TRBD2, 6 bases. CDR1 and CDR2 (germline): MNHEY, SVGEGT. V gave up 6 bases and J gave up 0 bases, with 17 bases separating them. The CDR3 loop spans 17 amino acids.

This chain connects TRBV19 to TRBJ2-7; 7 bases fit TRBD2. Trimming at V came to 6 bases and at J to 0 bases, leaving 5 bases not matched to a gene. CDR1 and CDR2 from the germline V gene are LNHDA and SQIVND (reference sequence). The CDR3 runs 14 residues. The CDR3 coding sequence is TGTGCCAGTAGAGGAGCGGGAAGCTCCTACGAGCAGTACTTC. Translation gives CASRGAGSSYEQYF.

The chain has TRBV12-3 or TRBV12-4 and TRBJ2-1, with 8 bases aligning to TRBD2. The CDR3 is 16 amino acids. V lost 7 bases and J lost 0; bases outside the gene matches: 8. The CDR3 coding sequence is TGTGCCAGCACCCCGAAGAGCGGGAGCTCCTACAATGAGCAGTTCTTC. Translating gives CASTPKSGSSYNEQFF.

The chain employs TRBV11-2 and TRBJ2-1; the match to TRBD2 covers 7 bases. CDR1 is SGHAT, CDR2 FQNNGV, per germline. The CDR3 is 15 amino acids. J gave up 4 bases and V 0 bases, and 3 bases lay outside the gene matches. The CDR3 loop is CASSLEASGYNEQFF. The CDR3, as DNA: TGTGCCAGCAGCTTAGAGGCTAGCGGTTACAATGAGCAGTTCTTC.

The chain links TRBV5-4 to TRBJ1-2, with D perhaps matching TRBD1 (6 bases). There are 13 residues in the CDR3. The germline V gene encodes CDR1 SGHNT and CDR2 YYREEE (reference sequence). Trimming took off 7 bases at V and 6 bases at J, with 16 bases between the two ends. For the CDR3, the DNA is TGTGCCAGCGGTCGCGGGGGGCACGATGGCTACACCTTC. This encodes CASGRGGHDGYTF.

The chain couples TRBV11-2 to TRBJ2-1; D perhaps matches TRBD2 (5 bases). CDR3 length: 16 residues. CDR1 SGHAT and CDR2 FQNNGV come from the germline V gene. V lost 0 bases, J lost 8 bases, and 17 bases lay in between. The CDR3 loop is CASSLEKDEGLYEQFF. As DNA, the CDR3 is TGTGCCAGCAGCTTAGAAAAGGACGAGGGCCTGTATGAGCAGTTCTTC.

The chain recombines TRBV30 with TRBJ2-1; no firm D call. Germline values: CDR1 GTSNPN, CDR2 SVGIG (reference sequence). V was pared by 3 bases and J by 6 bases, with 15 bases between. The CDR3 contains 14 residues. The CDR3: CAWSAGIGGNEQFF. CDR3 coding DNA: TGTGCCTGGAGCGCAGGAATCGGTGGCAATGAGCAGTTCTTC.

The chain joins TRBV27 to TRBJ2-5; weak D call: TRBD2 (5 bases). Looked up from germline, CDR1 is MNHEY and CDR2 is SMNVEV (reference sequence). The CDR3 extends over 16 amino acids. Trimming stripped 1 base from V and 2 bases from J, with 14 bases between. The CDR3 spells CASSLYGETRQETQYF. The DNA of the CDR3 is TGTGCCAGCAGTTTATACGGGGAGACTCGACAAGAGACCCAGTACTTC.

The chain is built from TRBV11-2 and TRBJ2-7; TRBD2 agrees at 9 bases. Germline loops: CDR1 SGHAT, CDR2 FQNNGV. This CDR3 is built from 16 residues. V dropped 4 bases and J dropped 4; count of bases not matched to a gene: 11. The CDR3 protein is CASSSFPSGTPYEQYF. Here the CDR3 DNA reads TGTGCCAGCAGCTCCTTTCCTAGCGGGACCCCGTACGAGCAGTACTTC. The complete variable domain, with remaining parts taken from reference TRBV11-2 and TRBJ2-7, reads EAGVAQSPRYKIIEKRQSVAFWCNPISGHATLYWYQQILGQGPKLLIQFQNNGVVDDSQLPKDRFSAERLKGVDSTLKIQPAKLEDSAVYLCASSSFPSGTPYEQYFGPGTRLTVT.

A few counts support this clonotype. The rearrangement links TRBV13 to TRBJ1-1; the D gene is possibly TRBD1 (5 bases). V was trimmed by 2 bases and J by 3 bases, leaving 10 bases between them. This CDR3 is built from 14 residues. Germline CDR1 and CDR2: PRHDT and FYEKMQ (reference sequence). CDR3 bases: TGTGCCAGCAGCTTACTCTCCAGGGACACTGAAGCTTTCTTT. Protein product: CASSLLSRDTEAFF.

This chain connects TRBV7-6 to TRBJ2-2; possibly TRBD2 for D (5 bases). V lost 1 base and J 5 bases, leaving 8 bases between the germline ends. CDR1 and CDR2 (germline): SGHVS, FNYEAQ. The length of the CDR3 is 14 residues. The CDR3 nucleotides read TGTGCCAGCAGCTTAGATCCGGGGACCGGGGAGCTGTTTTTT. Encoded protein: CASSLDPGTGELFF.

This chain joins TRBV11-2 and TRBJ2-7; no firm D call. The CDR3 runs to 13 residues. Germline CDR1 SGHAT, CDR2 FQNNGV. The ends were cut back, 1 base at V and 6 bases at J, with 10 bases in the middle. The CDR3 is CASSLVAEFEQYF. For the CDR3, the DNA is TGTGCCAGCAGCTTAGTGGCAGAATTCGAGCAGTACTTC.

CDR3 coding DNA: TGCGCCAGCAAGGGATATGACGACAATGAGCAGTTCTTC. Amino acid sequence: CASKGYDDNEQFF. The chain carries TRBV4-1 and TRBJ2-1; D unclear. Trimming removed 7 bases from V and 5 bases from J, with 12 bases in between. Germline assignment: CDR1 MGHRA and CDR2 YSYEKL. This CDR3 spans 13 amino acids.

The chain carries TRBV12-3 or TRBV12-4 and TRBJ1-5, with a weak D call TRBD1 (6 bases). This CDR3 comprises 14 residues. V was clipped by 4 bases and J by 3 bases, with 10 bases between them. The CDR3, as DNA: TGTGCCAGCAGTTCCACAGGGCTCAATCAGCCCCAGCATTTT. The encoded protein is CASSSTGLNQPQHF.

The V gene is TRBV4-1, the J gene TRBJ1-2, with 10 bases identical to TRBD1. Per germline, CDR1 MGHRA and CDR2 YSYEKL. The junction had 14 bases not matched to a gene; V was cut back by 4 bases and J by 3 bases. The CDR3 sequence is 18 residues long. For the CDR3, the DNA is TGCGCCAGCAGCCCCAGGGACAGGGGTATCTCGTGGGACTATGGCTACACCTTC. Its protein product is CASSPRDRGISWDYGYTF.

This chain links TRBV20-1 with TRBJ2-1; no clear D. Germline V gives CDR1 DFQATT, CDR2 SNEGSKA (reference sequence). The V and J ends lost 1 base and 5 bases respectively, with 9 bases between them. The CDR3 is made up of 13 amino acids. The CDR3 loop reads CSARGLNHNEQFF. CDR3 sequence (DNA): TGCAGTGCTAGAGGCTTGAATCACAATGAGCAGTTCTTC.

Concerning this clonotype: Sequence at one end of the junction differs from germline and may be a read error. This rearrangement joins TRBV9 to TRBJ2-7; TRBD2 matches at 11 bases. This CDR3 is 15 amino acids long. CDR1 SGDLS and CDR2 YYNGEE come from the germline V gene. CDR3 sequence: CANSLGTSGAYEQYF. In nucleotides, the CDR3 is TGTGCCAACAGCCTTGGGACTAGCGGCGCCTACGAGCAGTACTTC. Complete variable domain (other parts from reference TRBV9 and TRBJ2-7): DSGVTQTPKHLITATGQRVTLRCSPRSGDLSVYWYQQSLDQGLQFLIQYYNGEERAKGNILERFSAQQFPDLHSELNLSSLELGDSALYFCANSLGTSGAYEQYFGPGTRLTVT.

The genes are TRBV7-9 and TRBJ2-7; D unresolved. CDR3 size: 12 residues. The germline V gene has CDR1 SEHNR and CDR2 FQNEAQ (reference sequence). V was shortened by 3 bases and J by 3 bases, with 6 bases between the two germline ends. CDR3 sequence: CASSFVYYEQYF. CDR3 DNA: TGTGCCAGCAGCTTCGTGTACTACGAGCAGTACTTC.

The chain uses TRBV12-5 and TRBJ2-3; tentative D call: TRBD2 (6 bases). The CDR3 runs 13 residues. From germline, CDR1 is LGHNT and CDR2 FRNRAP. Between the trimmed V and J ends, which lost 5 bases and 4 bases, there was a span of 10 bases. The CDR3 coding sequence is TGTGCTAGTGGTCTCGGGACTCCAGATACGCAGTATTTT. It encodes CASGLGTPDTQYF.

This clonotype was seen a handful of times. The chain carries TRBV5-6 and TRBJ1-3; no reliable D call. CDR3 length: 15 amino acids. Per the germline V gene, CDR1 is SGHDT and CDR2 is YYEEEE. Between the trimmed V and J ends, which lost 5 bases and 0 bases, there was a span of 12 bases. The DNA for the CDR3 is TGTGCCAGCAGTCCCGACGGGAGCTCTGGAAACACCATATATTTT. It translates to CASSPDGSSGNTIYF.

The chain has TRBV14 and TRBJ1-1, with D possibly matching TRBD1 (5 bases). CDR3 size: 13 residues. Germline assignment: CDR1 SGHDN and CDR2 FVKESK. V dropped 2 bases and J dropped 7 bases, with 11 bases sitting between them. The DNA for the CDR3 is TGTGCCAGCAGCCAAATCCAGGGTTTTGAAGCTTTCTTT. The encoded protein is CASSQIQGFEAFF.

This chain joins TRBV7-9 and TRBJ2-6, with D hard to call. Germline CDR1 is SEHNR and CDR2 is FQNEAQ (reference sequence). This CDR3 is 17 amino acids long. The V gene lost 4 bases and the J gene lost 1 base, with 14 bases spanning the gap. In DNA, the CDR3 is TGTGCCAGCAGCTCCCCCCCGGGCACATCTGGGGCCAACGTCCTGACTTTC. Its protein is CASSSPPGTSGANVLTF.

V usage is TRBV27 and J usage is TRBJ1-2; 7 bases are shared with TRBD1. The CDR3 length is 13 residues. CDR1 MNHEY and CDR2 SMNVEV come from the germline V gene (reference sequence). Trimming removed 10 bases from V and 3 bases from J; junction bases left unmatched: 8. CDR3 sequence reads: CATRQGRDYGYTF. As DNA, the CDR3 is TGTGCCACCAGACAGGGACGAGACTATGGCTACACCTTC.

This chain uses TRBV30 with TRBJ2-3; weak D call: TRBD2 (7 bases). Trimming took 1 base from V and 4 from J, leaving 18 bases between them. The length of the CDR3 is 16 residues. Germline V gives CDR1 GTSNPN, CDR2 SVGIG (reference sequence). CDR3 loop: CAWSGGGRGAADTQYF. The CDR3 DNA follows: TGTGCCTGGAGTGGGGGGGGACGGGGGGCGGCAGATACGCAGTATTTT.

For the CDR3, the DNA is TGTGCCAGCAGCCCAACCCCGGGGGACAGGGGGGACTATGGCTACACCTTC. Translation: CASSPTPGDRGDYGYTF. The V and J genes are TRBV7-9 and TRBJ1-2; 11 positions agree with TRBD1. With 5 bases clipped from V and 3 bases from J, the junction kept 11 bases outside the gene matches. The germline gives CDR1 SEHNR, CDR2 FQNEAQ (reference sequence). The CDR3 runs 17 residues.

The chain has TRBV19 and TRBJ1-4; D gene uncertain. With 1 base removed from V and 2 bases from J, the gap between germline ends came to 5 bases. Germline V gene data show CDR1 as LNHDA and CDR2 as SQIVND (reference sequence). The CDR3 spans 14 residues. CDR3 sequence (DNA): TGTGCCAGTAGTATAGCCGGGACTAATGAAAAACTGTTTTTT. It is translated as CASSIAGTNEKLFF. The full variable domain, in which reference TRBV19 and TRBJ1-4 provide the parts outside the CDR3, is DGGITQSPKYLFRKEGQNVTLSCEQNLNHDAMYWYRQDPGQGLRLIYYSQIVNDFQKGDIAEGYSVSREKKESFPLTVTSAQKNPTAFYLCASSIAGTNEKLFFGSGTQLSVL.